A selection of T cell receptor beta chains follows, all from one sample in a study of siplizumab effects on memory and regulatory T cells. Profiled with immunoSEQ multiplex PCR; TCRdb holds only in-frame clones, not every one. The sample has about 56,000 clones, about 97% seen once. The sample taken for sequencing was naive CD8+ T cells sorted from blood. The receptors here all came from a human donor in good health. CDR3s include the opening cysteine and the closing phenylalanine or tryptophan. A D gene is named only where the DNA matches it firmly.

J: TRBJ1-2
D: NA
V: TRBV6-1
CDR3: CASRGITTYGYTF
DNA: TGTGCCAGCAGGGGGATAACTACCTATGGCTACACCTTC

J: TRBJ2-7
D: NA
V: TRBV27
CDR3: CASSLGRSYEQYF
DNA: TGTGCCAGCAGTCTCGGACGGAGCTACGAGCAGTACTTC

J: TRBJ2-6
D: TRBD1
V: TRBV19
CDR3: CASSPTWQGAAGANVLTF
DNA: TGTGCCAGTAGTCCTACCTGGCAGGGGGCAGCGGGGGCCAACGTCCTGACTTTC

J: TRBJ2-7
D: NA
V: TRBV4-2
CDR3: CASSPYQVGEQYF
DNA: TGTGCCAGCAGCCCATATCAGGTTGGCGAGCAGTACTTC

J: TRBJ2-7
D: NA
V: TRBV5-4
CDR3: CASSLGVVGGSLEQYF
DNA: TGTGCCAGCAGCTTGGGAGTGGTGGGAGGCTCCCTCGAGCAGTACTTC

J: TRBJ1-1
D: NA
V: TRBV13
CDR3: CASSLGRTEAFF
DNA: TGTGCCAGCAGCCTCGGACGGACTGAAGCTTTCTTT

J: TRBJ2-5
D: NA
V: TRBV11-2
CDR3: CASSFQETQYF
DNA: TGTGCCAGCAGCTTCCAAGAGACCCAGTACTTC

J: TRBJ1-4
D: TRBD1
V: TRBV6-5
CDR3: CASREHRGSGEKLFF
DNA: TGTGCCAGCAGGGAACACAGGGGTTCGGGTGAAAAACTGTTTTTT

J: TRBJ2-7
D: NA
V: TRBV7-9
CDR3: CASSFGFGQYF
DNA: TGTGCCAGCAGCTTCGGGTTCGGGCAGTACTTC

J: TRBJ1-2
D: NA
V: TRBV28
CDR3: CASSLAVETVYGYTF
DNA: TGTGCCAGCAGTTTAGCGGTTGAGACAGTCTATGGCTACACCTTC

J: TRBJ2-7
D: NA
V: TRBV29-1
CDR3: CSVEGGGYEQYF
DNA: TGCAGCGTTGAAGGGGGCGGCTACGAGCAGTACTTC

J: TRBJ2-7
D: NA
V: TRBV27
CDR3: CASSLSTAGTYEQYF
DNA: TGTGCCAGCAGTTTATCGACGGCGGGAACCTACGAGCAGTACTTC